These T cell receptor beta chains were read from a single sample in a study of regulatory T cells in long-lasting Graves disease. TCRdb called the multiplex PCR reads again in MiXCR, with one record for every CDR3 protein. The sample gives approximately 560,000 distinct CDR3 sequences, about 16% of which show up once; around 12% is in the top ten. These sequences were also reported in another study, on T cells in Graves' hyperthyroidism and ophthalmopathy.

The material sequenced was peripheral blood mononuclear cells (PBMCs), taken at new diagnosis, from a patient treated with antithyroid drugs. The receptor source for this set is a man aged 18-30 years with Graves disease. CDR3s leave out the opening cysteine and the closing phenylalanine or tryptophan.

J gene: TRBJ2-5
V gene: TRBV28
CDR3 protein: ASSVPGLAKETQY

J gene: -
V gene: TRBV18
CDR3 protein: ASSEIGLAGRETQY

J gene: TRBJ2-1
V gene: TRBV5-1
CDR3 protein: ASSFYICSAPPTGDNEQF

J gene: TRBJ1-1
V gene: TRBV7-8
CDR3 protein: ASSFRQRMNTEAF

J gene: TRBJ2-1
V gene: TRBV9
CDR3 protein: ASSPQAGPLHNEQF

J gene: TRBJ1-1
V gene: TRBV5-1
CDR3 protein: ASTKTGGLNTEAF

J gene: TRBJ2-7
V gene: TRBV5-1
CDR3 protein: ASSYGQRASYEQY

J gene: TRBJ1-5
V gene: TRBV10-2
CDR3 protein: ASSEFGGEYQPQH

J gene: TRBJ2-2
V gene: TRBV10-3
CDR3 protein: AISDGVAGTGELF

J gene: TRBJ1-2
V gene: TRBV3-1
CDR3 protein: ASSQVGDGRGYT